Presented here are 32 T cell receptor beta chains from one specimen sequenced in a study of T cell responses to AZD1222 COVID-19 vaccine. Sequenced by immunoSEQ multiplex PCR; TCRdb stores in-frame clones only, minus some. The table includes 85,000 to 130,000 clones, roughly 89% detected once. The specimen comprised peripheral blood, sampled on day 0 of AZD1222 vaccination. The receptors originated from an adult in good health.

The V and J genes are TRBV19 and TRBJ2-5, with 8 bases aligning to TRBD1. The CDR3 sequence is 13 residues long. V lost 5 bases and J lost 5; bases outside the gene matches: 4. Germline values: CDR1 LNHDA, CDR2 SQIVND (reference sequence). CDR3 coding DNA: TGTGCCAGTAGTGGACAGGGTGGGGAGACCCAGTACTTC. It specifies CASSGQGGETQYF.

This clone was seen once. The rearrangement joins TRBV29-1 to TRBJ2-3; the match to TRBD2 covers 11 bases. Germline V gene data show CDR1 as SQVTM and CDR2 as ANQGSEA. J was trimmed by 3 bases and V by 6 bases; bases with no gene match: 2. The CDR3 contains 13 residues. CDR3 sequence reads: CSVRTSGTDTQYF. The CDR3 DNA is TGCAGCGTCCGGACTAGCGGGACAGATACGCAGTATTTT.

The chain joins TRBV19 to TRBJ1-6, with a weak D call TRBD1 (5 bases). Germline V CDR1 and CDR2: LNHDA, SQIVND (reference sequence). There are 15 residues in the CDR3. Trimming stripped 1 base from V and 10 bases from J, with 14 bases between. The CDR3 here is CASSIGQGGYSPLHF. The CDR3 DNA sequence: TGTGCCAGTAGTATAGGTCAGGGAGGATACTCACCCCTCCACTTT.

The J gene is TRBJ1-2, the V gene TRBV21-1. TRBV21-1 is termed a pseudogene. The CDR3 runs 12 residues. CDR3 amino acids: CASSKEGYGYTF. The CDR3 DNA reads as TGTGCCAGCAGCAAAGAGGGCTATGGCTACACCTTC.

The chain combines TRBV19 with TRBJ1-1; TRBD1 matches 9 bases. The J segment lost 2 bases and the V segment lost 10 bases, leaving 5 bases of the junction unmatched. The germline gives CDR1 LNHDA, CDR2 SQIVND (reference sequence). The CDR3 totals 13 residues. The CDR3 bases are TGTGCCACCGCGACAGGGGGAAACACTGAAGCTTTCTTT. As protein: CATATGGNTEAFF.

Regarding this clone: The sample holds other DNA sequences that translate to the same CDR3. The V and J genes are TRBV18 and TRBJ2-7; TRBD1 matches at 9 bases. The CDR3 sequence is 15 residues long. The germline gives CDR1 KGHSH, CDR2 LQKENI. V lost 3 bases, J lost 6 bases, and 9 bases stayed unmatched. CDR3 loop: CASSPQRQGGREQYF. As DNA, the CDR3 is TGTGCCAGCTCACCGCAAAGACAGGGGGGGCGCGAGCAGTACTTC.

J is TRBJ1-1 and V is TRBV28; D not resolved. V dropped 8 bases and J dropped 11 bases, with 9 bases sitting between them. The CDR3 is 9 amino acids. Germline V lookup: CDR1 MDHEN, CDR2 SYDVKM. The CDR3 sequence: CASGKSAFF. The CDR3 nucleotides read TGTGCCAGCGGGAAATCCGCTTTCTTT.

The chain employs TRBV9 and TRBJ2-1, with 10 bases fitting TRBD1. Germline CDR1 and CDR2: SGDLS and YYNGEE. The V segment lost 3 bases and the J segment 6 bases; nucleotides outside the gene matches: 6. CDR3 size: 15 residues. CDR3 loop: CASSASGTGVNEQFF. The DNA for the CDR3 is TGTGCCAGCAGCGCCTCCGGGACAGGGGTCAATGAGCAGTTCTTC. Based on the CDR3 plus reference TRBV9 and TRBJ2-1, the full variable domain is DSGVTQTPKHLITATGQRVTLRCSPRSGDLSVYWYQQSLDQGLQFLIQYYNGEERAKGNILERFSAQQFPDLHSELNLSSLELGDSALYFCASSASGTGVNEQFFGPGTRLTVL.

This clone has a handful of counts. CDR3 DNA sequence: TGTGCCAGCAGCCAAGAAGACGGGACAGGGGTCACTTTCCCTGGGGCCAACGTCCTGACTTTC. Its translation is CASSQEDGTGVTFPGANVLTF. The chain joins TRBV3-1 (or the pseudogene TRBV3-2) to TRBJ2-6; 10 positions match TRBD1. Germline CDR1 LGHDT, CDR2 YNNKEL (reference sequence). The CDR3 extends over 21 amino acids. The trim removed 0 bases at V and 2 bases at J, leaving 13 bases unmatched.

The genes are TRBV3-1 (or the pseudogene TRBV3-2) and TRBJ2-6, with D uncertain. Germline CDR1 is LGHDT and CDR2 is YNNKEL (reference sequence). The CDR3 has 15 amino acids. V was clipped by 4 bases and J by 4 bases, with 11 bases between them. The CDR3, as DNA: TGTGCCAGCAGCCCCCAAATGACGGGGGCCAACGTCCTGACTTTC. This gives the protein CASSPQMTGANVLTF.

The gene calls are TRBV15 and TRBJ1-1; D is ambiguous. The CDR3 totals 13 residues. V gave up 4 bases and J gave up 7 bases, with 13 bases separating them. Germline V gene sequence: CDR1 LNHNV, CDR2 YYDKDF (reference sequence). This CDR3 is CATSKGVRVEAFF. CDR3 bases: TGTGCCACCAGCAAAGGAGTTCGCGTTGAAGCTTTCTTT.

This rearrangement joins TRBV5-6 to TRBJ1-2; no reliable D call. The germline V and J ends were trimmed by 4 bases and 5 bases, with 9 bases remaining between them. The germline V gene encodes CDR1 SGHDT and CDR2 YYEEEE. This CDR3 is 12 amino acids long. The CDR3 sequence is CASSLRAYGYTF. CDR3 DNA: TGTGCCAGCAGCCTCCGGGCTTATGGCTACACCTTC.

The table lists this clone with a count of one. The CDR3 coding sequence is TGTGCCAGCAGCCGAGCTGCGGGAGGGCCCGACACCGGGGAGCTGTTTTTT. Translation gives CASSRAAGGPDTGELFF. The genes are TRBV5-4 and TRBJ2-2; 9 nucleotides agree with TRBD2. V was clipped by 4 bases and J by 3 bases; unmatched bases: 10. CDR1 is SGHNT and CDR2 is YYREEE in the germline V gene (reference sequence). The CDR3 covers 17 residues. Full variable domain (missing parts from reference TRBV5-4 and TRBJ2-2): ETGVTQSPTHLIKTRGQQVTLRCSSQSGHNTVSWYQQALGQGPQFIFQYYREEENGRGNFPPRFSGLQFPNYSSELNVNALELDDSALYLCASSRAAGGPDTGELFFGEGSRLTVL.

The rearrangement links TRBV13 to TRBJ2-2, with D possibly being TRBD1 or TRBD2 (5 bases each). Germline assignment: CDR1 PRHDT and CDR2 FYEKMQ (reference sequence). V shed 3 bases and J shed 6 bases, with 17 bases lying between them. This CDR3 is built from 16 residues. The CDR3 DNA sequence: TGTGCCAGCAGCTTCGGGACGGCTACTCTTGCCGGGGAGCTGTTTTTT. Protein: CASSFGTATLAGELFF.

The chain couples TRBV28 to TRBJ1-2; possible D gene TRBD1, 5 bases. From germline, CDR1 is MDHEN and CDR2 SYDVKM. The CDR3 extends over 13 amino acids. V dropped 3 bases and J dropped 2 bases, with 7 bases sitting between them. This CDR3 is CASSLGENYGYTF. CDR3 bases: TGTGCCAGCAGTTTGGGGGAAAACTATGGCTACACCTTC.

V is TRBV2 and J is TRBJ1-1; D is ambiguous. The germline V gene has CDR1 SNHLY and CDR2 FYNNEI. The CDR3 has 14 residues. V was clipped by 3 bases and J by 4 bases, with 12 bases between them. CDR3 in amino acids: CASSDARWATEAFF. The CDR3 bases are TGTGCCAGCAGTGATGCCCGTTGGGCCACTGAAGCTTTCTTT.

Here the CDR3 reads CASSLQGPRTDTQYF. The CDR3 coding sequence is TGCGCCAGCAGCCTACAGGGCCCTAGAACAGATACGCAGTATTTT. V and J are TRBV5-1 and TRBJ2-3; D might be TRBD1 (6 bases). CDR1 and CDR2 from the germline V gene are SGHRS and YFSETQ. The CDR3 consists of 15 residues. V lost 4 bases and J 3 bases, leaving 15 bases between the germline ends. Full variable domain (remainder filled in from reference TRBV5-1 and TRBJ2-3): KAGVTQTPRYLIKTRGQQVTLSCSPISGHRSVSWYQQTPGQGLQFLFEYFSETQRNKGNFPGRFSGRQFSNSRSEMNVSTLELGDSALYLCASSLQGPRTDTQYFGPGTRLTVL.

With regard to this clone: Without the conserved terminal phenylalanine or tryptophan, this CDR3 likely stems from a read error. The limits of the CDR3 on the DNA are not certain, so only TCRdb's listed CDR3 is given. The CDR3: CASSGHRL. V and J are TRBV9 and TRBJ2-7; the table gives TRBD1 as D, unverified against the DNA. The CDR3 sequence runs 8 residues, both termini included. The V gene's germline CDR1 is SGDLS and CDR2 YYNGEE.

The CDR3 bases are TGTGCCAGTAGTATGAAGGTGATAGCTATTGTTACCGGGGAGCTGTTTTTT. Translated, it gives CASSMKVIAIVTGELFF. This rearrangement joins TRBV19 to TRBJ2-2; D is ambiguous. The germline V and J ends were trimmed by 3 bases and 5 bases, with 19 bases remaining between them. This CDR3 region has 17 residues. The germline gives CDR1 LNHDA, CDR2 SQIVND (reference sequence). The full variable domain, with the rest looked up from reference TRBV19 and TRBJ2-2, is DGGITQSPKYLFRKEGQNVTLSCEQNLNHDAMYWYRQDPGQGLRLIYYSQIVNDFQKGDIAEGYSVSREKKESFPLTVTSAQKNPTAFYLCASSMKVIAIVTGELFFGEGSRLTVL.

The rearrangement uses TRBV19 and TRBJ1-1; maybe TRBD1 (5 bases). The CDR3 extends over 15 amino acids. Trimming took off 1 base at V and 5 bases at J, with 14 bases between the two ends. CDR1 and CDR2 (germline): LNHDA, SQIVND (reference sequence). Here the CDR3 DNA reads TGTGCCAGTAGTATAGTAGGGGCCCGCGGGACTGAAGCTTTCTTT. It codes for CASSIVGARGTEAFF.

The chain has TRBV19 and TRBJ2-7, with D perhaps matching TRBD1 (6 bases). V was trimmed by 6 bases and J by 5 bases, leaving 14 bases between them. This CDR3 contains 13 residues. Germline V lookup: CDR1 LNHDA, CDR2 SQIVND (reference sequence). CDR3 nucleotide sequence: TGTGCCAGTAGCGCCAATACAGGGAACGAGCAGTACTTC. It encodes CASSANTGNEQYF.

The J gene is TRBJ2-1, the V gene TRBV6-4; perhaps TRBD2 as D (5 bases). Germline V CDR1 and CDR2: MRHNA, SNTAGT. V was clipped by 6 bases and J by 5 bases, with 17 bases between them. This CDR3 is 15 amino acids long. Here the CDR3 DNA reads TGTGCCAGCAGCAGAGGGTACCCTAACAACAATGAGCAGTTCTTC. Residues: CASSRGYPNNNEQFF.

V is TRBV2 and J is TRBJ1-2; D remains ambiguous. This CDR3 is built from 11 residues. V was cut by 7 bases and J by 1 base, with 4 bases left in between. CDR1 SNHLY and CDR2 FYNNEI come from the germline V gene. The CDR3 is CASTRNYGYTF. The DNA of the CDR3 is TGTGCCAGCACCCGTAACTATGGCTACACCTTC.

The chain is built from TRBV28 and TRBJ1-6; 8 bases align to TRBD1. With 5 bases clipped from V and 8 bases from J, the junction kept 8 bases outside the gene matches. CDR3 length: 15 residues. CDR1 is MDHEN, CDR2 SYDVKM, per germline. CDR3 nucleotides: TGTGCCAGCAGTATAAGACAGGGGCTAGATTCACCCCTCCACTTT. Translated: CASSIRQGLDSPLHF.

This clone turned up a few times. The J gene is TRBJ2-3, the V gene TRBV18; 10 nucleotides agree with TRBD2. The CDR3 contains 15 residues. V lost 5 bases, J lost 1 base, and 3 bases stayed unmatched. The V gene's germline CDR1 is KGHSH and CDR2 LQKENI. Here the CDR3 DNA reads TGTGCCAGCTCAGTAGCGGGGGGACGCACAGATACGCAGTATTTT. Protein product: CASSVAGGRTDTQYF.

The chain carries TRBV4-2 and TRBJ2-3, with 9 positions matching TRBD2. The V segment lost 3 bases and the J segment 5 bases; nucleotides outside the gene matches: 6. Germline V gene sequence: CDR1 LGHNA, CDR2 YNFKEQ. The CDR3 consists of 15 residues. The CDR3 region has the DNA TGTGCCAGCAGCCATGACCCGACTAGCGGAGATACGCAGTATTTT. Its translation is CASSHDPTSGDTQYF.

The genes are TRBV7-8 and TRBJ1-5; D remains unclear. Germline V gene sequence: CDR1 SGHVS, CDR2 FQNEAQ. Trimming took 1 base from V and 0 from J, leaving 7 bases between them. CDR3 size: 15 residues. The CDR3 region is CASSLESVSNQPQHF. CDR3 nucleotide sequence: TGTGCCAGCAGCTTAGAATCCGTTAGCAATCAGCCCCAGCATTTT.

This clone showed up just once. The chain uses TRBV25-1 and TRBJ2-6; D unclear. CDR3 size: 16 residues. V lost 5 bases, J lost 2 bases, and 13 bases lay in between. The germline V gene has CDR1 MGHDK and CDR2 SYGVNS. CDR3: CASSPPVWAGANVLTF. In DNA, the CDR3 is TGTGCCAGCAGTCCGCCCGTTTGGGCTGGGGCCAACGTCCTGACTTTC. Filled out from reference TRBV25-1 and TRBJ2-6, the complete variable domain reads EADIYQTPRYLVIGTGKKITLECSQTMGHDKMYWYQQDPGMELHLIHYSYGVNSTEKGDLSSESTVSRIRTEHFPLTLESARPSHTSQYLCASSPPVWAGANVLTFGAGSRLTVL.

This sequence joins TRBV9 and TRBJ1-1; D might be TRBD1 (5 bases). The ends were cut back, 0 bases at V and 8 bases at J, with 11 bases in the middle. The CDR3 runs to 13 residues. Germline CDR1 SGDLS, CDR2 YYNGEE. This CDR3 reads CASSVVEGSEAFF. For the CDR3, the DNA is TGTGCCAGCAGCGTAGTTGAGGGGTCGGAAGCTTTCTTT.

A single count supports this clone. The rearrangement joins TRBV5-4 to TRBJ1-2; D perhaps matches TRBD1 (5 bases). The germline V and J ends were trimmed by 0 bases and 3 bases, with 9 bases remaining between them. The germline gives CDR1 SGHNT, CDR2 YYREEE (reference sequence). The CDR3 has 14 amino acids. CDR3 nucleotide sequence: TGTGCCAGCAGCTTGGCACAGGTCGACTATGGCTACACCTTC. It translates to CASSLAQVDYGYTF.

The genes are TRBV13 and TRBJ2-3; D perhaps matches TRBD2 (6 bases). The CDR3 has 15 residues. V was clipped by 8 bases and J by 4 bases, with 19 bases between them. Germline-derived CDR1 and CDR2 are PRHDT and FYEKMQ (reference sequence). The CDR3 region has the DNA TGTGCCAGCTCCCCTGGTCGGGGGAAGGCAGATACGCAGTATTTT. It is translated as CASSPGRGKADTQYF.

CDR3 in amino acids: CASSLGQGAGGYTF. CDR3 coding DNA: TGTGCCAGCAGCTTGGGACAGGGGGCAGGTGGCTACACCTTC. J is TRBJ1-2 and V is TRBV7-9, with 12 bases identical to TRBD1. CDR1 SEHNR and CDR2 FQNEAQ come from the germline V gene (reference sequence). V lost 3 bases to trimming and J lost 7 bases; unmatched junction nucleotides: 3. This CDR3 region has 14 residues.